Listed below are T cell receptor beta chains from one sample, sequenced in a study of beta chain features in type 1 diabetes. Assay: immunoSEQ multiplex PCR; the TCRdb copy retains only in-frame clones and omits some. The data show about 650,000 clones, with around 11% seen just once and more than 0.1% held by the top ten. Material for sequencing was naive CD4+ T cells from blood. These receptors came from a man aged 25 to 40 with type 1 diabetes. The CDR3 runs from the conserved cysteine through the conserved F or W. D genes are given only for firm matches. Clone size, where shown, is once, few, many, or a class for clones that have expanded.

j_call d_call v_call cdr3_length clone_size cdr3_nt cdr3_aa
TRBJ1-6 TRBD1 TRBV9 21 few TGTGCCAGCAGCCCGGACAGGGATCGACTGGCTGACCTCTCCTATAATTCACCCCTCCACTTT CASSPDRDRLADLSYNSPLHF
TRBJ2-7 TRBD2 TRBV30 12 - TGTGCCTGGAGCCCGGGAGGGCACGAGCAGTACTTC CAWSPGGHEQYF
TRBJ2-5 - TRBV7-9 13 few TGTGCCAGCAGCCGGGACCTTAAGGAGACCCAGTACTTC CASSRDLKETQYF
TRBJ2-7 - TRBV29-1 14 - TGCAGCGTTGATGGGGACCGAGCTCCGGGGGAGCAGTACTTC CSVDGDRAPGEQYF
TRBJ2-5 TRBD2 TRBV10-3 13 - TGTGCCATCAGTGTAACTAGCGAAGAGACCCAGTACTTC CAISVTSEETQYF
TRBJ1-6 - TRBV7-2 15 few TGTGCCAGCAGCTTAGAAGGCAAGAGCAATTCACCCCTCCACTTT CASSLEGKSNSPLHF
TRBJ2-1 - TRBV7-2 14 - TGTGCCAGCAGCTTCTGGGTATCGGGCAATGAGCAGTTCTTC CASSFWVSGNEQFF
TRBJ2-5 TRBD2 TRBV6-5 15 - TGTGCCAGCAGTTACATCAGGGCGGGGGAAGAGACCCAGTACTTC CASSYIRAGEETQYF
TRBJ2-3 TRBD2 TRBV5-1 17 - TGCGCCAGCAGCCAGACTGGACTAGCGGGAGAGATAGATACGCAGTATTTT CASSQTGLAGEIDTQYF
TRBJ2-4 - TRBV30 11 - TGTGCCTGGAGTGCCGATAACATTCAGTACTTC CAWSADNIQYF
TRBJ2-1 - TRBV6-1 17 - TGTGCCAGCAGTGAAGCGTATGTGACAGTAGGCTACAATGAGCAGTTCTTC CASSEAYVTVGYNEQFF
TRBJ2-3 - TRBV18 17 few TGTGCCAGCTCACCATACGGTTCGGCAGGGCCTCTGGATACGCAGTATTTT CASSPYGSAGPLDTQYF
TRBJ2-1 TRBD2 TRBV15 14 - TGTGCCACCAGCAGAGATCTTTCCCCGGGGGGTGGGTTCTTC CATSRDLSPGGGFF
TRBJ2-5 - TRBV5-1 11 few TGCGCCAGCGGAGCTCAAGAGACCCAGTACTTC CASGAQETQYF
TRBJ2-5 - TRBV25-1 15 few TGTGCCAGCAGTGAGGAGGGAGGGGGCGATGAGACCCAGTACTTC CASSEEGGGDETQYF
TRBJ2-2 - TRBV7-3 16 - TGTGCCAGCAGCCTCAAGATGGACCCGAGACCCGGGGAGCTGTTTTTT CASSLKMDPRPGELFF
TRBJ2-7 - TRBV19 11 few TGTGCCAGTAGTCACAGCGTGTGGCAGTACTTC CASSHSVWQYF
TRBJ1-2 TRBD1 TRBV7-2 16 - TGTGCCAGCAGCTTAGTAGGGACAGGGCCATTCTATGGCTACACCTTC CASSLVGTGPFYGYTF
TRBJ2-7 TRBD2 TRBV29-1 12 - TGCAGCGTCACTTGGGGGGGAGACGAGCAGTACTTC CSVTWGGDEQYF
TRBJ2-2 - TRBV4-3 17 few TGCGCCAGCAGCCAAGATACAGGAACCGCGAACACCGGGGAGCTGTTTTTT CASSQDTGTANTGELFF
TRBJ1-2 - TRBV23-1 13 - TGCGCCAGCAGTCAAGAGGCAGCGCCGGGCTACACCTTC CASSQEAAPGYTF
TRBJ1-6 TRBD1 TRBV9 15 - TGTGCCAGCAGCGTATCAGGGGGTAATAATTCACCCCTCCACTTT CASSVSGGNNSPLHF
TRBJ2-2 - TRBV5-1 14 few TGCGCCAGCAGCTCTGATGTTATCACCGGGGAGCTGTTTTTT CASSSDVITGELFF
TRBJ2-6 TRBD1 TRBV7-9 17 - TGTGCCAGCAGCCTAAGAGGACAGGGCTCTGGGGCCAACGTCCTGACTTTC CASSLRGQGSGANVLTF
TRBJ2-7 TRBD1 TRBV2 13 few TGTGCCAGCAAGCGGGGACAGGGAGACGAGCAGTACTTC CASKRGQGDEQYF
TRBJ2-3 - TRBV7-9 13 - TGTGCCAGCAGCTTAGGACTCACAGATACGCAGTATTTT CASSLGLTDTQYF
TRBJ2-3 TRBD2 TRBV18 16 - TGTGCCAGCTCACCCGCGGGACTAGCGGGTTTAGATACGCAGTATTTT CASSPAGLAGLDTQYF
TRBJ1-4 - TRBV2 12 - TGTGCCAGCAGGGGAGATAGTGAAAAACTGTTTTTT CASRGDSEKLFF
TRBJ2-5 - TRBV15 16 few TGTGCCACCAGCCGAGCTCAGAGGGACATCAGGGAGACCCAGTACTTC CATSRAQRDIRETQYF
TRBJ2-3 - TRBV7-2 13 - TGTGCCAGCAGCCGCGAGTTGGCAGATACGCAGTATTTT CASSRELADTQYF
TRBJ2-2 TRBD1 TRBV7-2 15 - TGTGCCAGCAGCTCAAACCAGGGGGCCCCCGGGGAGCTGTTTTTT CASSSNQGAPGELFF
TRBJ1-1 - TRBV5-6 15 - TGTGCCAGCAGCTACCAGACAACCTTGAACACTGAAGCTTTCTTT CASSYQTTLNTEAFF
TRBJ1-6 - TRBV4-2 13 - TGTGCCAGCAGCCAAGTGCGGAATTCACCCCTCCACTTT CASSQVRNSPLHF
TRBJ1-6 - TRBV23-1 15 few TGCGCCAGCAGTCAATCGGGCAGGGGATTGTCACCCCTCCACTTT CASSQSGRGLSPLHF
TRBJ2-7 - TRBV11-2 11 - TGTGCCAGCAGCTTAGTCGAAGAGCAGTACTTC CASSLVEEQYF
TRBJ1-6 - TRBV9 17 few TGTGCCAGCAGCGCCAGACAGGCCGAGTCCTATAATTCACCCCTCCACTTT CASSARQAESYNSPLHF
TRBJ1-6 - TRBV2 16 few TGTGCCAGCAGTGAAGCGTTGGGGGGAATGAATTCACCCCTCCACTTT CASSEALGGMNSPLHF
TRBJ2-7 - TRBV5-4 16 few TGTGCCTTGCACCCCGAAGGCTCACGAGGGAGCTACGAGCAGTACTTC CALHPEGSRGSYEQYF
TRBJ1-2 - TRBV29-1 13 - TGCAGCGTTGATAGGACGGGGGCTTATGGCTACACCTTC CSVDRTGAYGYTF
TRBJ1-2 - TRBV9 13 few TGTGCCAGCAGCGTGGCGGATCAAGTTGGCTACACCTTC CASSVADQVGYTF
TRBJ2-7 TRBD1 TRBV18 15 - TGTGCCAGCTCCCGCCCGGGACAGGTGGCCTACGAGCAGTACTTC CASSRPGQVAYEQYF
TRBJ1-4 TRBD1 TRBV29-1 15 - TGCAGCGTAAATCATCTGGCAGGGGGTAATGAAAAACTGTTTTTT CSVNHLAGGNEKLFF
TRBJ2-1 TRBD2 TRBV19 15 - TGTGCCAGTAGTATAGGACTAGCGGGGGGTTATGAGCAGTTCTTC CASSIGLAGGYEQFF
TRBJ2-1 - TRBV7-3 14 - TGTGCCAGCGGCCATGGACAGCCATACAATGAGCAGTTCTTC CASGHGQPYNEQFF
TRBJ1-2 TRBD1 TRBV6-4 15 few TGTGCCAGCCGCCTCGAAGGACAGGGGGCCGGAGGCTACACCTTC CASRLEGQGAGGYTF
TRBJ2-1 TRBD1 TRBV10-3 13 few TGTGCCATCTTAAGTACAGGGGACAATGAGCAGTTCTTC CAILSTGDNEQFF
TRBJ2-5 - TRBV9 15 - TGTGCCAGCAGCGCCTACGACAGGCACCAAGAGACCCAGTACTTC CASSAYDRHQETQYF
TRBJ1-1 TRBD1 TRBV4-2 15 few TGTGCCAGCAGCTACTCCGGGACAGGGAACACTGAAGCTTTCTTT CASSYSGTGNTEAFF
TRBJ2-3 TRBD2 TRBV11-2 15 - TGTGCCAGCAGCTTTTCACTAGCGGGGGGAGATACGCAGTATTTT CASSFSLAGGDTQYF
TRBJ1-2 - TRBV2 10 few TGTGCCAGCAGTATTTATGGCTACACCTTC CASSIYGYTF
TRBJ1-3 - TRBV25-1 15 - TGTGCCAGCAGTGATCTGGGGGCGAAAGGAAACACCATATATTTT CASSDLGAKGNTIYF
TRBJ2-3 TRBD2 TRBV5-1 16 - TGCGCCAGCAGCCTGGGACTAGCGGCACTCACAGATACGCAGTATTTT CASSLGLAALTDTQYF
TRBJ2-7 - TRBV7-9 12 - TGTGCCAGCAGCTTACCATCAGACGAGCAGTACTTC CASSLPSDEQYF
TRBJ2-6 - TRBV7-9 16 few TGTGCCAGCAGCCCCCGTTTTGGGAGTGGGGCCAACGTCCTGACTTTC CASSPRFGSGANVLTF
TRBJ1-4 - TRBV5-1 14 few TGCGCCAGTACGCCCGGGACACAGAATGAAAAACTGTTTTTT CASTPGTQNEKLFF
TRBJ2-3 TRBD2 TRBV9 13 few TGTGCCAGCTCGAGCGGGGGGGCGTATACGCAGTATTTT CASSSGGAYTQYF
TRBJ1-5 - TRBV15 12 - TGTGCCACCAGCAGAGGAAGGCAGCCCCAGCATTTT CATSRGRQPQHF